These 21 T cell receptor beta chains share one sample of origin, sequenced in a study of blood T cell repertoires in COVID-19. Data came from immunoSEQ multiplex PCR; TCRdb stores just in-frame clones and leaves some out. In the table there are 120,000 or so clones, almost 90% of which are singletons. The specimen sequenced was peripheral blood. The source of these receptors is a woman aged 45-60 years with active or convalescent COVID-19.

V usage is TRBV6-4 and J usage is TRBJ1-1; D remains ambiguous. This CDR3 comprises 13 residues. Germline V gene sequence: CDR1 MRHNA, CDR2 SNTAGT. Trimming left V 2 bases short and J 4 bases short, with 8 bases between. The CDR3: CASSDRGGTEAFF. DNA of the CDR3: TGTGCCAGCAGTGACCGAGGTGGCACTGAAGCTTTCTTT.

The chain joins TRBV20-1 to TRBJ2-3; D unclear. The CDR3 totals 10 residues. Trimming pared 4 bases from V and 3 bases from J, leaving 2 bases between. CDR1 and CDR2 from the germline V gene are DFQATT and SNEGSKA (reference sequence). This CDR3 is CSATTDTQYF. For the CDR3, the DNA is TGCAGTGCTACTACAGATACGCAGTATTTT.

V usage is TRBV5-4 and J usage is TRBJ1-3; perhaps TRBD1 as D (6 bases). CDR3 length: 13 amino acids. V was shortened by 2 bases and J by 5 bases, with 8 bases between the two germline ends. From germline, CDR1 is SGHNT and CDR2 YYREEE (reference sequence). CDR3 in amino acids: CASSFDRRNTIYF. Here the CDR3 DNA reads TGTGCCAGCAGCTTCGACAGGAGAAACACCATATATTTT.

This sequence joins TRBV9 and TRBJ1-3; 8 bases align to TRBD1. With V trimmed by 3 bases and J by 2 bases, 1 base remained unmatched. This CDR3 is 14 amino acids long. From germline, CDR1 is SGDLS and CDR2 YYNGEE. The CDR3 sequence is CASSETGAGNTIYF. The DNA of the CDR3 is TGTGCCAGCAGCGAGACAGGGGCTGGAAACACCATATATTTT.

The J gene is TRBJ2-7, the V gene TRBV4-1; 9 bases match TRBD2. The CDR3 has 17 amino acids. The J segment lost 0 bases and the V segment lost 0 bases, leaving 6 bases of the junction unmatched. Germline V CDR1 and CDR2: MGHRA, YSYEKL. This chain's CDR3 is CASSQEGLAGYSYEQYF. In DNA form, the CDR3 reads TGCGCCAGCAGCCAAGAGGGGCTAGCGGGGTACTCCTACGAGCAGTACTTC.

The chain joins TRBV19 to TRBJ1-6; TRBD1 matches at 8 bases. This CDR3 has 16 amino acids. CDR1 and CDR2 from the germline V gene are LNHDA and SQIVND (reference sequence). The V gene end was trimmed by 2 bases and the J gene end by 9 bases; junction bases not matched to a gene: 9. CDR3 amino acids: CASSITHGQGGSPLHF. CDR3 DNA sequence: TGTGCCAGTAGTATAACTCACGGACAGGGCGGTTCACCCCTCCACTTT.

The V call is TRBV28, the J call TRBJ1-2; D not certain. This CDR3 region has 12 residues. CDR1 is MDHEN and CDR2 is SYDVKM in the germline V gene. Deletions cut 6 bases from V and 7 bases from J, with 12 bases between. DNA of the CDR3: TGTGCCAGCAGCCAGGAGGCAACTGGCTACACCTTC. Encoded protein: CASSQEATGYTF.

The rearrangement joins TRBV6-5 to TRBJ1-3, with D unclear. Germline V gene data show CDR1 as MNHEY and CDR2 as SVGAGI. The CDR3 consists of 15 residues. The V end lost 4 bases, the J end lost 0 bases, and 10 bases lay between the germline ends. The chain's CDR3 is CASSWRRDSGNTIYF. The CDR3 DNA sequence: TGTGCCAGCAGTTGGAGGCGAGACTCTGGAAACACCATATATTTT.

This chain joins TRBV28 and TRBJ2-3; TRBD1 aligns across 12 bases. The J segment lost 6 bases and the V segment lost 6 bases, leaving 10 bases of the junction unmatched. CDR1 and CDR2 (germline): MDHEN, SYDVKM. The CDR3 is made up of 16 amino acids. The CDR3 sequence is CASRRPGQGAMDTQYF. The CDR3 DNA sequence: TGTGCCAGCAGGCGCCCGGGACAGGGGGCGATGGATACGCAGTATTTT.

The chain has TRBV4-1 and TRBJ2-1; TRBD2 matches 9 bases. From germline, CDR1 is MGHRA and CDR2 YSYEKL. The CDR3 has 16 residues. After removal of 5 bases from V and 5 bases from J, the junction contained 10 bases not matched to a gene. CDR3 sequence reads: CASSKGVLAGDNEQFF. As DNA, the CDR3 is TGCGCCAGCAGCAAAGGGGTGTTAGCGGGAGACAATGAGCAGTTCTTC.

The gene calls are TRBV4-1 and TRBJ2-7, with 7 bases fitting TRBD2. The germline CDR1 and CDR2 sequences are MGHRA and YSYEKL. With V trimmed by 1 base and J by 7 bases, 7 bases remained unmatched. CDR3 length: 14 residues. CDR3 in amino acids: CASSQGLAAGEQYF. DNA for the CDR3: TGCGCCAGCAGCCAAGGCCTAGCGGCGGGGGAGCAGTACTTC.

This clone has a single count. This chain joins TRBV2 and TRBJ1-5; D possibly corresponds to TRBD1 (5 bases). The CDR3 has 15 residues. Germline CDR1 SNHLY, CDR2 FYNNEI. With 2 bases removed from V and 1 base from J, the gap between germline ends came to 9 bases. In DNA, the CDR3 is TGTGCCAGCAGTGAATTGGAGGGGAGCAATCAGCCCCAGCATTTT. Translating it yields CASSELEGSNQPQHF.

The chain is built from TRBV7-9 and TRBJ2-3, with D perhaps TRBD2 (5 bases). Germline V gene lookup returns CDR1 SEHNR and CDR2 FQNEAQ (reference sequence). The CDR3 is 15 residues long. Trimming cost V 5 bases and J 2 bases, with 14 bases left between them. Written as DNA, the CDR3 is TGTGCCAGCAGCGACCCGAGGGTTCACACAGATACGCAGTATTTT. This encodes CASSDPRVHTDTQYF.

The CDR3: CASSDSTSAGEQFF. The CDR3 DNA is TGTGCCAGCAGTGATAGCACTAGCGCAGGCGAGCAGTTCTTC. This chain uses TRBV2 with TRBJ2-1; 7 positions match TRBD2. Germline trimming cut 3 bases from V and 10 bases from J; bases unmatched to any gene: 9. Germline CDR1 and CDR2: SNHLY and FYNNEI. The CDR3 consists of 14 residues. The variable domain in full, completed from reference TRBV2 and TRBJ2-1, reads EPEVTQTPSHQVTQMGQEVILRCVPISNHLYFYWYRQILGQKVEFLVSFYNNEISEKSEIFDDQFSVERPDGSNFTLKIRSTKLEDSAMYFCASSDSTSAGEQFFGPGTRLTVL.

Here the CDR3 DNA reads TGTGCCAGCAGTCTAGGACAGGGGGGCCAGCCCCAGCATTTT. Encoded protein: CASSLGQGGQPQHF. This chain connects TRBV28 to TRBJ1-5; TRBD1 matches at 10 bases. The germline CDR1 and CDR2 sequences are MDHEN and SYDVKM. J was trimmed by 7 bases and V by 5 bases; bases with no gene match: 5. This CDR3 comprises 14 residues. Full variable domain (remainder filled in from reference TRBV28 and TRBJ1-5): DVKVTQSSRYLVKRTGEKVFLECVQDMDHENMFWYRQDPGLGLRLIYFSYDVKMKEKGDIPEGYSVSREKKERFSLILESASTNQTSMYLCASSLGQGGQPQHFGDGTRLSIL.

The rearrangement joins TRBV7-9 to TRBJ2-5; D unresolved. The V end lost 1 base, the J end lost 5 bases, and 11 bases lay between the germline ends. The CDR3 totals 14 residues. The germline V gene encodes CDR1 SEHNR and CDR2 FQNEAQ (reference sequence). This CDR3 is CASSLGGVGETQYF. DNA of the CDR3: TGTGCCAGCAGCTTAGGTGGAGTGGGTGAGACCCAGTACTTC.

This chain joins TRBV19 and TRBJ2-7; tentatively, D is TRBD1 (6 bases). This CDR3 contains 13 residues. Germline loops: CDR1 LNHDA, CDR2 SQIVND (reference sequence). V lost 5 bases and J lost 0, with 8 bases in between. The CDR3 DNA is TGTGCCAGTAGTGTGGGACACTCCTACGAGCAGTACTTC. This translates into CASSVGHSYEQYF.

The J gene is TRBJ1-2, the V gene TRBV29-1; tentative D call: TRBD1 (5 bases). The V end lost 4 bases, the J end lost 5 bases, and 11 bases lay between the germline ends. CDR3 length: 12 amino acids. CDR1 and CDR2 (germline): SQVTM, ANQGSEA. The CDR3 DNA follows: TGCAGCGTTGTTAACAGGAATTATGGCTACACCTTC. This sequence encodes CSVVNRNYGYTF.

J is TRBJ1-5 and V is TRBV28; no reliable D call. CDR1 and CDR2 from the germline V gene are MDHEN and SYDVKM. The CDR3 is 17 amino acids. Between the trimmed V and J ends, which lost 5 bases and 0 bases, there was a span of 17 bases. The CDR3 reads CASSPPGFSYSNQPQHF. The CDR3 coding sequence is TGTGCCAGCAGTCCCCCGGGGTTTTCATATAGCAATCAGCCCCAGCATTTT. The full variable domain, its missing parts supplied by reference TRBV28 and TRBJ1-5, is DVKVTQSSRYLVKRTGEKVFLECVQDMDHENMFWYRQDPGLGLRLIYFSYDVKMKEKGDIPEGYSVSREKKERFSLILESASTNQTSMYLCASSPPGFSYSNQPQHFGDGTRLSIL.

The genes are TRBV11-2 and TRBJ1-2; TRBD1 aligns across 9 bases. Germline V lookup: CDR1 SGHAT, CDR2 FQNNGV. The CDR3 sequence is 13 residues long. The ends lost 5 bases at V and 8 bases at J; junction bases unmatched: 6. In DNA form, the CDR3 reads TGTGCCAGCAGCCGGGACAGGGAGTTCGGCTACACCTTC. It codes for CASSRDREFGYTF.

The V and J genes are TRBV11-2 and TRBJ2-5; 9 bases align to TRBD1. The germline gives CDR1 SGHAT, CDR2 FQNNGV. The CDR3 has 15 residues. J lost 2 bases, V lost 2 bases, and 3 bases had no gene match. The CDR3 nucleotides are TGTGCCAGCAGCTTACCCGACAGGGGGCAAGAGACCCAGTACTTC. Translating gives CASSLPDRGQETQYF.